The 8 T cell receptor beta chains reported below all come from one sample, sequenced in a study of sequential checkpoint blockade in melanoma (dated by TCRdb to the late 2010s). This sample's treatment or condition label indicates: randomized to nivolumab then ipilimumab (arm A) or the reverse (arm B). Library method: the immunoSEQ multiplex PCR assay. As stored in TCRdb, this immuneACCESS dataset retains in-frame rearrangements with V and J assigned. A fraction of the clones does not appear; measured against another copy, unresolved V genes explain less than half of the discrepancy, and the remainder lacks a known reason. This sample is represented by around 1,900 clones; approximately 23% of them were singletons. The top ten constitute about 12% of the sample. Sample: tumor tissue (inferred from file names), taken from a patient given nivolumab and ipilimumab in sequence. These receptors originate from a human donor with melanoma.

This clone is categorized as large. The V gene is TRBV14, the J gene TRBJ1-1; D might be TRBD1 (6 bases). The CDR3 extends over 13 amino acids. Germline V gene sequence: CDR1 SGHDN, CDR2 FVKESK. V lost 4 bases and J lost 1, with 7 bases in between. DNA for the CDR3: TGTGCCAGCAGCCGGACAGCGAACACTGAAGCTTTCTTT. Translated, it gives CASSRTANTEAFF.

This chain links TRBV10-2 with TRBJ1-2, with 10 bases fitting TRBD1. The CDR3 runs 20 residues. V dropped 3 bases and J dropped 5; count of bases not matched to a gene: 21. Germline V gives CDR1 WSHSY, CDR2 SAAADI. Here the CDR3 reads CASSEVPKGQGTGVWYGYTF. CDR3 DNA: TGCGCCAGCAGTGAAGTGCCCAAGGGACAGGGGACGGGCGTTTGGTATGGCTACACCTTC.

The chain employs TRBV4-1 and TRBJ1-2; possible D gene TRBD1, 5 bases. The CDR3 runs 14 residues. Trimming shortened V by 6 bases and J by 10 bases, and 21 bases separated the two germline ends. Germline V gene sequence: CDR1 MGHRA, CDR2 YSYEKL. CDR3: CASRPGHELRVYTF. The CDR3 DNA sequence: TGCGCCAGCAGACCCGGACACGAACTGAGGGTCTACACCTTC.

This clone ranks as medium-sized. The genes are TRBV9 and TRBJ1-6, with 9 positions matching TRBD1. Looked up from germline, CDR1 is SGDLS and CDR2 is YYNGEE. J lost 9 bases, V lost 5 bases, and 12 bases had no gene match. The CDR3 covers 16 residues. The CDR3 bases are TGTGCCAGCAGTGAAGGGTCACAGGACAGGGGTTCACCCCTCCACTTT. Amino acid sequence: CASSEGSQDRGSPLHF. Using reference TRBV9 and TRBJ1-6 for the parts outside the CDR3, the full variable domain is DSGVTQTPKHLITATGQRVTLRCSPRSGDLSVYWYQQSLDQGLQFLIQYYNGEERAKGNILERFSAQQFPDLHSELNLSSLELGDSALYFCASSEGSQDRGSPLHFGNGTRLTVT.

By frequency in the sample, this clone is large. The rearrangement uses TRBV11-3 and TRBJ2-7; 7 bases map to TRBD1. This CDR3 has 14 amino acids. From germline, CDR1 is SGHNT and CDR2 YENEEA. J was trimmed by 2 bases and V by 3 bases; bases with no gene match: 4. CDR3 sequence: CASSLWDSTYEQYF. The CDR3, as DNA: TGTGCCAGCAGCTTGTGGGACAGCACCTACGAGCAGTACTTC.

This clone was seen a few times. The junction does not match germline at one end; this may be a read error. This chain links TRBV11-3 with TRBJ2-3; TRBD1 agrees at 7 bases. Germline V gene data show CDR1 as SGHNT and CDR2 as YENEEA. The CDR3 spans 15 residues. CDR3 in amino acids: CASSLGGPVGDTQYF. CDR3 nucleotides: TGTGCCAGCAGTTTAGGGGGCCCCGTGGGGGATACGCAGTATTTT. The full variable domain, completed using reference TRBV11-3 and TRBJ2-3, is EAGVVQSPRYKIIEKKQPVAFWCNPISGHNTLYWYLQNLGQGPELLIRYENEEAVDDSQLPKDRFSAERLKGVDSTLKIQPAELGDSAVYLCASSLGGPVGDTQYFGPGTRLTVL.

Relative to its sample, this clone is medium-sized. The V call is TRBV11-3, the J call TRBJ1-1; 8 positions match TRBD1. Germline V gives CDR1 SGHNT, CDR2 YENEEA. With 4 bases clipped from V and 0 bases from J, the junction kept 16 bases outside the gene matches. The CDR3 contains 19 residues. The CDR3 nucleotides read TGTGCCAGCAGCTGGCGTGCAGGGGGCGGTGGGCAAATGAACACTGAAGCTTTCTTT. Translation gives CASSWRAGGGGQMNTEAFF.

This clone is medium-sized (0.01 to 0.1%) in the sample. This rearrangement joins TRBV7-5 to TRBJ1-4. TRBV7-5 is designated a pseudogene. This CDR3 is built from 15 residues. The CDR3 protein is CASSGGAGLTEKLFF. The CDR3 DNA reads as TGTGCCAGCAGCGGAGGCGCAGGCTTAACGGAAAAACTGTTTTTT.